What follows are 28 T cell receptor beta chains derived from one specimen sequenced in a study of blood T cell repertoires in COVID-19. Assay used: immunoSEQ multiplex PCR; TCRdb lists only in-frame clones, some missing. The data contain about 190,000 clones, just under 80% of them singletons. Sequencing was carried out using peripheral blood. The receptors were gathered from a woman aged 80 or over with active or convalescent COVID-19.

This chain joins TRBV27 and TRBJ1-4, with D unclear. Trimming pared 6 bases from V and 6 bases from J, leaving 14 bases between. This CDR3 has 14 residues. The germline gives CDR1 MNHEY, CDR2 SMNVEV (reference sequence). The CDR3 nucleotides read TGTGCCAGCAGCTTCGGCGGGAGGGATGAAAAACTGTTTTTT. Amino acids: CASSFGGRDEKLFF.

In regard to this clone: Other DNA sequences within the sample encode an identical CDR3. The chain recombines TRBV19 with TRBJ1-2, with 10 positions matching TRBD1. This CDR3 spans 14 amino acids. V was pared by 3 bases and J by 2 bases, with 0 bases of the junction left unmatched. Looked up from germline, CDR1 is LNHDA and CDR2 is SQIVND (reference sequence). The CDR3 loop is CASSMDRGNYGYTF. CDR3 bases: TGTGCCAGTAGTATGGACAGGGGGAACTATGGCTACACCTTC.

J is TRBJ1-5 and V is TRBV4-2, with a weak D call TRBD1 (6 bases). Per the germline V gene, CDR1 is LGHNA and CDR2 is YNFKEQ. The CDR3 has 17 residues. The V end lost 0 bases, the J end lost 2 bases, and 14 bases lay between the germline ends. As DNA, the CDR3 is TGTGCCAGCAGCCAAGATTTGGCAGGGGTACGCAATCAGCCCCAGCATTTT. Translating gives CASSQDLAGVRNQPQHF.

Details on this clone: The final CDR3 position lacks the conserved phenylalanine or tryptophan, pointing to a likely read error. The limits of the CDR3 on the DNA are not certain, so only TCRdb's listed CDR3 is given. This chain joins TRBV12-3 or TRBV12-4 and TRBJ1-2. The CDR3 numbers 10 amino acids, ends counted. The CDR3 sequence: CASSSVRAGL.

The chain uses TRBV7-3 and TRBJ1-5; 7 bases line up with TRBD1. The junction had 5 bases not matched to a gene; V was cut back by 5 bases and J by 4 bases. CDR1 and CDR2 (germline): SGHTA, FQGTGA. This CDR3 contains 14 residues. CDR3 residues: CASSLDRANQPQHF. Written as DNA, the CDR3 is TGTGCCAGCAGCCTAGACAGGGCGAATCAGCCCCAGCATTTT.

This clone has only a few counts. The V and J genes are TRBV5-1 and TRBJ1-6, with 8 bases that match TRBD1. This CDR3 comprises 16 residues. Germline lookup yields CDR1 SGHRS and CDR2 YFSETQ. V lost 4 bases to trimming and J lost 3 bases; unmatched junction nucleotides: 6. The chain's CDR3 is CASSLGTGDYNSPLHF. CDR3 nucleotides: TGCGCCAGCAGCCTCGGGACAGGCGACTATAATTCACCCCTCCACTTT.

The chain joins TRBV15 to TRBJ2-4; TRBD2 aligns across 12 bases. CDR1 and CDR2 (germline): LNHNV, YYDKDF (reference sequence). V lost 0 bases to trimming and J lost 1 base; unmatched junction nucleotides: 4. CDR3 length: 18 residues. For the CDR3, the DNA is TGTGCCACCAGCAGAGAAGCTAGCGGGGGGGCGGCCAAAAACATTCAGTACTTC. Residues: CATSREASGGAAKNIQYF.

CDR3 sequence (DNA): TGTGCCAGTCAACAGGGGGCTTCCTACGAGCAGTACTTC. This codes for CASQQGASYEQYF. This chain connects TRBV19 to TRBJ2-7; 9 bases fit TRBD1. CDR1 LNHDA and CDR2 SQIVND come from the germline V gene (reference sequence). V lost 8 bases and J lost 1; bases outside the gene matches: 3. This CDR3 comprises 13 residues. Complete variable domain (other parts from reference TRBV19 and TRBJ2-7): DGGITQSPKYLFRKEGQNVTLSCEQNLNHDAMYWYRQDPGQGLRLIYYSQIVNDFQKGDIAEGYSVSREKKESFPLTVTSAQKNPTAFYLCASQQGASYEQYFGPGTRLTVT.

This clone showed up just a few times. The rearrangement uses TRBV5-6 and TRBJ1-2, with no clear D. V lost 0 bases and J 4 bases, leaving 7 bases between the germline ends. Germline V CDR1 and CDR2: SGHDT, YYEEEE. There are 13 residues in the CDR3. The CDR3 protein is CASSLAEGYGYTF. CDR3 bases: TGTGCCAGCAGCTTGGCCGAGGGCTATGGCTACACCTTC.

The V and J genes are TRBV19 and TRBJ1-5; no definite D call. Trimming cost V 3 bases and J 3 bases, with 9 bases left between them. The germline CDR1 and CDR2 sequences are LNHDA and SQIVND (reference sequence). The CDR3 spans 14 residues. CDR3 region: CASSIELYNQPQHF. The CDR3 region has the DNA TGTGCCAGTAGTATCGAACTCTACAATCAGCCCCAGCATTTT.

The chain has TRBV12-3 or TRBV12-4 and TRBJ2-7; TRBD1 is a possible D gene (5 bases). This CDR3 contains 13 residues. Deletions cut 6 bases from V and 6 bases from J, with 15 bases between. The CDR3 DNA is TGTGCCAGCAGCCTAGTCGACAGTTCCGAGCAGTACTTC. Amino acid sequence: CASSLVDSSEQYF.

The chain recombines TRBV11-2 with TRBJ2-1; the D gene is possibly TRBD2 (7 bases). The CDR3 runs 14 residues. The ends were cut back, 5 bases at V and 9 bases at J, with 17 bases in the middle. Germline V CDR1 and CDR2: SGHAT, FQNNGV. DNA of the CDR3: TGTGCCAGCAGCCGCAATAGGGGGGGCAGTGAGCAGTTCTTC. Translating gives CASSRNRGGSEQFF.

This clone was seen just once. The V gene is TRBV15, the J gene TRBJ2-3, with D maybe TRBD2 (6 bases). Looked up from germline, CDR1 is LNHNV and CDR2 is YYDKDF (reference sequence). The V and J ends lost 0 bases and 0 bases respectively, with 10 bases between them. The CDR3 length is 16 residues. The chain's CDR3 is CATSRDGGPSTDTQYF. CDR3 sequence (DNA): TGTGCCACCAGCAGAGATGGAGGGCCGAGCACAGATACGCAGTATTTT.

The chain is built from TRBV7-2 and TRBJ2-7; a possible D gene is TRBD1 (5 bases). Between the trimmed V and J ends, which lost 2 bases and 0 bases, there was a span of 20 bases. The germline gives CDR1 SGHTA, CDR2 FQGNSA. The CDR3 extends over 18 amino acids. CDR3 coding DNA: TGTGCCAGCAGCTTAAGGGGCGCGCCTCCCTCGTACTCCTACGAGCAGTACTTC. It specifies CASSLRGAPPSYSYEQYF.

The chain recombines TRBV20-1 with TRBJ2-7; 7 positions match TRBD2. The CDR3 is made up of 11 amino acids. The trim removed 6 bases at V and 5 bases at J, leaving 4 bases unmatched. Germline V gene data show CDR1 as DFQATT and CDR2 as SNEGSKA (reference sequence). CDR3 sequence: CSARGVHEQYF. DNA of the CDR3: TGCAGTGCCCGGGGGGTCCACGAGCAGTACTTC.

The chain's CDR3 is CASSLRPYGYTF. CDR3 DNA sequence: TGTGCCAGTAGTCTGCGCCCCTATGGCTACACCTTC. V usage is TRBV19 and J usage is TRBJ1-2; D unclear. The CDR3 runs to 12 residues. Germline loops: CDR1 LNHDA, CDR2 SQIVND (reference sequence). V was cut by 5 bases and J by 4 bases, with 8 bases left in between.

The genes are TRBV6-5 and TRBJ1-1; D possibly corresponds to TRBD1 (6 bases). The V gene lost 6 bases and the J gene lost 8 bases, with 10 bases spanning the gap. Germline CDR1 MNHEY, CDR2 SVGAGI. The CDR3 spans 11 residues. Written as DNA, the CDR3 is TGTGCCAGCAGGGGCCAGGGGGAAGCTTTCTTT. Protein: CASRGQGEAFF.

The gene calls are TRBV5-1 and TRBJ1-2; D perhaps matches TRBD1 (6 bases). From germline, CDR1 is SGHRS and CDR2 YFSETQ. The CDR3 has 17 amino acids. Between the trimmed V and J ends, which lost 4 bases and 2 bases, there was a span of 21 bases. The CDR3 DNA is TGCGCCAGCAGCCCCCGCAGAAGTGGGGGCGGAAACTATGGCTACACCTTC. This codes for CASSPRRSGGGNYGYTF. The full variable domain, its missing parts supplied by reference TRBV5-1 and TRBJ1-2, is KAGVTQTPRYLIKTRGQQVTLSCSPISGHRSVSWYQQTPGQGLQFLFEYFSETQRNKGNFPGRFSGRQFSNSRSEMNVSTLELGDSALYLCASSPRRSGGGNYGYTFGSGTRLTVV.

The table lists this clone with a count of one. V usage is TRBV4-3 and J usage is TRBJ2-6, with unresolved D. The CDR3 contains 17 residues. CDR1 is LGHNA, CDR2 YSLEER, per germline. Trimming removed 0 bases from V and 0 bases from J, with 9 bases in between. The CDR3 protein is CASSQDQSSSGANVLTF. The CDR3 nucleotides are TGCGCCAGCAGCCAAGACCAGTCTTCCTCTGGGGCCAACGTCCTGACTTTC.

The chain combines TRBV27 with TRBJ1-1, with TRBD1 as a possible D gene (6 bases). In germline, CDR1 is MNHEY, CDR2 SMNVEV (reference sequence). V dropped 8 bases and J dropped 3 bases, with 7 bases sitting between them. This CDR3 spans 11 amino acids. The chain's CDR3 is CASRTDTEAFF. The CDR3 DNA sequence: TGTGCCAGCCGGACAGACACTGAAGCTTTCTTT.

This chain joins TRBV18 and TRBJ1-1; 7 nucleotides match TRBD1. The J segment lost 0 bases and the V segment lost 2 bases, leaving 3 bases of the junction unmatched. This CDR3 comprises 15 residues. CDR1 is KGHSH and CDR2 is LQKENI in the germline V gene. This CDR3 reads CASSPEGQMNTEAFF. CDR3 DNA: TGTGCCAGCTCACCAGAGGGACAGATGAACACTGAAGCTTTCTTT.

The rearrangement uses TRBV29-1 and TRBJ2-3, with D perhaps matching TRBD1 (6 bases). The CDR3 has 11 residues. Germline V gene sequence: CDR1 SQVTM, CDR2 ANQGSEA. Trimming pared 7 bases from V and 10 bases from J, leaving 15 bases between. The CDR3 region has the DNA TGCAGCGCCCGAGGGGGACGGGCGCAGTATTTT. Its translation: CSARGGRAQYF.

The chain carries TRBV7-8 and TRBJ1-6, with TRBD1 matching over 8 bases. The CDR3 is made up of 19 amino acids. V gave up 3 bases and J gave up 1 base; unmatched junction bases: 11. Germline CDR1 is SGHVS and CDR2 is FQNEAQ. In DNA, the CDR3 is TGTGCCAGCAGCTTTTTGGCCAACAGGGGGTGGTCCTATAATTCACCCCTCCACTTT. It specifies CASSFLANRGWSYNSPLHF.

This clone has only a few counts. J is TRBJ1-1 and V is TRBV3-1 (or the pseudogene TRBV3-2); D call uncertain. CDR1 and CDR2 (germline): LGHDT, YNNKEL (reference sequence). V shed 0 bases and J shed 4 bases, with 9 bases lying between them. This CDR3 has 14 amino acids. CDR3 sequence (DNA): TGTGCCAGCAGCCAAGACGACACGACCACTGAAGCTTTCTTT. The encoded protein is CASSQDDTTTEAFF.

The rearrangement joins TRBV28 to TRBJ1-2, with D possibly matching TRBD1 (6 bases). V lost 7 bases and J lost 5, with 29 bases in between. Germline CDR1 is MDHEN and CDR2 is SYDVKM. This CDR3 comprises 18 residues. CDR3 bases: TGTGCCAGCAACTTCCCTCGGGGGGCGAAGCCTCCCGGTTATGGCTACACCTTC. Translation gives CASNFPRGAKPPGYGYTF.

The chain employs TRBV6-2 or TRBV6-3 and TRBJ2-1, with a possible D match to TRBD2 (5 bases). The CDR3 sequence is 15 residues long. The V end lost 5 bases, the J end lost 3 bases, and 14 bases lay between the germline ends. Germline-derived CDR1 and CDR2 are MNHEY and SVGEGT. As DNA, the CDR3 is TGTGCCAGCAGTAAGAGCCGGGGATACTACAATGAGCAGTTCTTC. This codes for CASSKSRGYYNEQFF.

The CDR3 protein is CATSDIGTGGYTF. The DNA for the CDR3 is TGTGCCACCAGTGATATTGGGACAGGAGGCTACACCTTC. V gene TRBV24-1 combines with J gene TRBJ1-2; 8 bases agree with TRBD1. Germline V gene lookup returns CDR1 KGHDR and CDR2 SFDVKD. Losses at the gene ends were 3 bases for V and 8 bases for J; bases not matched to a gene: 4. This CDR3 has 13 amino acids.

The chain has TRBV27 and TRBJ1-1, with D uncertain. The CDR3 consists of 12 residues. V lost 5 bases to trimming and J lost 1 base, with 5 bases between them. Germline V gene sequence: CDR1 MNHEY, CDR2 SMNVEV (reference sequence). For the CDR3, the DNA is TGTGCCAGCAGTGAGTCGAACACTGAAGCTTTCTTT. This sequence encodes CASSESNTEAFF.